The source of this T cell receptor (beta chain) is a study of PD-L1 blockade in urothelial cancer. Time point here: pretreatment peripheral blood. In each PCR, synthetic TCR analog templates were spiked in. Libraries were prepared by immunoSEQ multiplex PCR; TCRdb keeps only in-frame clonotypes and omits some of them. In the table there are about 86,000 clones, over 75% of which are singletons. Source: PBMCs, taken around atezolizumab (anti-PD-L1) treatment. This clonotype was sampled from a man between 60 and 70 years old with urothelial cancer.

This CDR3 is CASSYFNRGNTEAFF. The CDR3 bases are TGTGCCAGCAGTTACTTCAACAGGGGAAACACTGAAGCTTTCTTT. The chain has TRBV6-5 and TRBJ1-1; the match to TRBD1 covers 7 bases. The trim removed 1 base at V and 2 bases at J, leaving 4 bases unmatched. Germline V gene data show CDR1 as MNHEY and CDR2 as SVGAGI. The CDR3 extends over 15 amino acids.